These 5 T cell receptor beta chains originate from one sample sequenced in a study of beta chain features in type 1 diabetes. General observations from the study: Patients with Type 1 diabetes showed moderately but significantly shorter TCRB CDR3s in all four CD4+ subsets.

Antigens for these TCRs are unknown. What was sequenced were expressed TCRB transcripts, since all of the isolated RNA had been reverse transcribed. The protocol was immunoSEQ multiplex PCR, while the TCRdb copy is restricted to in-frame clones and leaves out a portion. The data show about 53,000 clones, around 56% seen once. The sequencing input was Tregs from blood. These receptors were taken from a woman aged 40 to 50 with type 1 diabetes.

V gene TRBV7-9 combines with J gene TRBJ1-1; a weak D match, TRBD1 (5 bases). There are 13 residues in the CDR3. The germline V gene encodes CDR1 SEHNR and CDR2 FQNEAQ (reference sequence). V lost 7 bases and J 6 bases, leaving 15 bases between the germline ends. The CDR3: CASILGRDAEAFF. DNA of the CDR3: TGTGCCAGCATCCTGGGGCGCGACGCTGAAGCTTTCTTT.

This clone was detected a few times. The chain uses TRBV5-4 and TRBJ1-1; 11 nucleotides agree with TRBD1. Germline V gives CDR1 SGHNT, CDR2 YYREEE (reference sequence). Trimming took 3 bases from V and 1 from J; bases not matched to a gene: 8. The CDR3 runs 17 residues. This CDR3 reads CASSWDRTGGANTEAFF. In nucleotides, the CDR3 is TGTGCCAGCAGCTGGGATCGGACAGGGGGCGCGAACACTGAAGCTTTCTTT.

V usage is TRBV4-3 and J usage is TRBJ2-6, with 7 positions matching TRBD1. Germline V lookup: CDR1 LGHNA, CDR2 YSLEER. The CDR3 totals 19 residues. The junction had 8 bases not matched to a gene; V was cut back by 0 bases and J by 0 bases. The CDR3 region has the DNA TGCGCCAGCAGCCAAGATATTTCAGGGGGATTCTCTGGGGCCAACGTCCTGACTTTC. It codes for CASSQDISGGFSGANVLTF.

V gene TRBV9 combines with J gene TRBJ2-2; 10 nucleotides agree with TRBD2. The germline gives CDR1 SGDLS, CDR2 YYNGEE. CDR3 length equals 18 residues. J gave up 1 base and V 0 bases, and 6 bases lay outside the gene matches. CDR3: CASSVDRRLAGNTGELFF. CDR3 nucleotide sequence: TGTGCCAGCAGCGTAGACCGCAGACTAGCGGGGAACACCGGGGAGCTGTTTTTT.

This clone was seen just once. The chain combines TRBV5-1 with TRBJ2-5; 8 bases agree with TRBD1. Germline lookup yields CDR1 SGHRS and CDR2 YFSETQ. The junction had 9 bases not matched to a gene; V was cut back by 0 bases and J by 11 bases. The CDR3 extends over 14 amino acids. The CDR3, as DNA: TGCGCCAGCAGCTTGGTTGGACAGGGTGGGGAGCAGTACTTC. It is translated as CASSLVGQGGEQYF.